This TCR beta chain stems from a study of follicular helper T cells after annual influenza vaccination. Survey level resolution was used for TCRB sequencing. The table came from immunoSEQ multiplex PCR; TCRdb's copy has only in-frame clones and leaves some out. Among over 8,500 clones, around four fifths were seen once, and the ten largest hold approximately 0.9%. As concerns this clone: Other DNA sequences in the same sample also yield this CDR3.

Sequenced material: CXCR5- memory CD4+ T cells sorted from blood, taken 6 weeks after influenza vaccination. This TCR came from an adult who received the influenza vaccine.

The CDR3 nucleotides read TGCGCCAGCAGCCCACTAGCGGGAGGGCCGGGGCGGGGAGATACGCAGTATTTT. This codes for CASSPLAGGPGRGDTQYF. The J gene is TRBJ2-3, the V gene TRBV4-1; TRBD2 aligns across 13 bases. V lost 4 bases and J lost 5; bases outside the gene matches: 12. The CDR3 is made up of 18 amino acids. CDR1 is MGHRA, CDR2 YSYEKL, per germline.